The 16 T cell receptor beta chains below all came from one sample that was sequenced in a study of T cells in Graves' hyperthyroidism and ophthalmopathy. What was amplified from RNA transcripts were TCR beta CDR3 regions. HTBI primers were the set used in a first-round RT-PCR of the TCR CDR3. TCRdb processed the multiplex PCR reads anew with MiXCR; each CDR3 protein has one entry. The sample records around 450,000 distinct CDR3 sequences, roughly 15% being singletons. Sequencing was performed on blood. These receptors all stem from a woman aged 18-29 years with Graves' hyperthyroidism.

This clonotype has just a few counts. This could be a read error, since a much larger clone is one nucleotide away. This chain links TRBV20-1 with TRBJ2-1; 9 nucleotides align to TRBD2. CDR3 length equals 16 residues. Germline V gives CDR1 DFQATT, CDR2 SNEGSKA (reference sequence). The CDR3 sequence: CNARPSGKSAYNEQFF. The DNA for the CDR3 is TGCAATGCTAGACCTAGCGGGAAGTCTGCCTACAATGAGCAGTTCTTC.

This clonotype was seen at least ten times. For the CDR3, the DNA is TGTGCCAGCACCATTTGGGGAGACAATGAGCAGTTCTTC. Translating it yields CASTIWGDNEQFF. The V and J genes are TRBV3-1 and TRBJ2-1; TRBD2 is a possible D gene (5 bases). This CDR3 has 13 amino acids. Trimming removed 7 bases at V and 5 bases at J, with 12 bases between. Looked up from germline, CDR1 is LGHDT and CDR2 is YNNKEL (reference sequence).

This clonotype occurred many times. The V and J genes are TRBV6-2 or TRBV6-3 and TRBJ2-7; possibly TRBD1 or TRBD2 for D (5 bases each). This CDR3 is built from 15 residues. Germline lookup yields CDR1 MNHEY and CDR2 SVGEGT. V lost 4 bases and J 2 bases, leaving 15 bases between the germline ends. CDR3 region: CASSLTGTATYEQYF. CDR3 coding DNA: TGTGCCAGCAGTTTGACCGGGACCGCAACCTACGAGCAGTACTTC.

Ten or more counts support this clonotype. The chain uses TRBV10-3 and TRBJ2-7, with unresolved D. CDR1 and CDR2 from the germline V gene are ENHRY and SYGVKD. The CDR3 extends over 14 amino acids. Trimming cost V 0 bases and J 6 bases, with 12 bases left between them. The CDR3 DNA sequence: TGTGCCATCAGTGAGTCTTCAGTTGCCGCCGAGCAGTACTTC. Protein: CAISESSVAAEQYF.

The rearrangement uses TRBV12-5 and TRBJ2-1, with TRBD1 as a possible D gene (5 bases). This CDR3 spans 16 amino acids. CDR1 and CDR2 from the germline V gene are LGHNT and FRNRAP. Trimming took off 3 bases at V and 2 bases at J, with 14 bases between the two ends. This chain's CDR3 is CASGFAQGSAYNEQFF. CDR3 DNA: TGTGCTAGTGGTTTTGCTCAGGGATCAGCCTACAATGAGCAGTTCTTC.

This clonotype was seen only a few times. The genes are TRBV18 and TRBJ2-1, with a possible D match to TRBD2 (6 bases). V was cut by 3 bases and J by 5 bases, with 14 bases left in between. CDR1 is KGHSH, CDR2 LQKENI, per germline. The CDR3 consists of 15 residues. CDR3 in DNA: TGTGCCAGCTCACCGGGACTCCTCACGAACAATGAGCAGTTCTTC. This gives the protein CASSPGLLTNNEQFF. The variable domain in full, completed from reference TRBV18 and TRBJ2-1, reads NAGVMQNPRHLVRRRGQEARLRCSPMKGHSHVYWYRQLPEEGLKFMVYLQKENIIDESGMPKERFSAEFPKEGPSILRIQQVVRGDSAAYFCASSPGLLTNNEQFFGPGTRLTVL.

The DNA of the CDR3 is TGTGCCTGGGCTAGCGGGAGGGTGGGAGATACGCAGTATTTT. It yields the protein CAWASGRVGDTQYF. The genes are TRBV30 and TRBJ2-3, with 12 bases fitting TRBD2. Germline CDR1 GTSNPN, CDR2 SVGIG (reference sequence). CDR3 length: 14 amino acids. Losses at the gene ends were 5 bases for V and 5 bases for J; bases not matched to a gene: 5.

This clonotype was recorded at least ten times. The chain uses TRBV10-1 and TRBJ2-1; 12 bases are a match to TRBD2. The junction had 1 base not matched to a gene; V was cut back by 4 bases and J by 3 bases. The CDR3 extends over 15 amino acids. Germline V gene sequence: CDR1 WNHNN, CDR2 SYGVQD (reference sequence). The CDR3 loop reads CASSGTSGDYNEQFF. In nucleotides, the CDR3 is TGCGCCAGCAGTGGGACTAGCGGGGACTACAATGAGCAGTTCTTC.

This clonotype was detected a few times. CDR3 protein: CAWSTTSGGYEQYF. DNA for the CDR3: TGTGCCTGGAGTACGACTAGCGGGGGCTACGAGCAGTACTTC. V is TRBV30 and J is TRBJ2-7; 12 nucleotides match TRBD2. The CDR3 consists of 14 residues. Trimming removed 2 bases from V and 3 bases from J; junction bases left unmatched: 2. Germline values: CDR1 GTSNPN, CDR2 SVGIG (reference sequence).

This clonotype has just a few counts. The J gene is TRBJ1-2, the V gene TRBV5-1, with a weak D call TRBD1 (6 bases). The germline gives CDR1 SGHRS, CDR2 YFSETQ. The V and J ends lost 5 bases and 6 bases respectively, with 8 bases between them. CDR3 length: 11 residues. The CDR3 region is CASSPGDGYTF. The CDR3 DNA follows: TGCGCCAGCAGTCCAGGGGATGGCTACACCTTC.

The chain has TRBV14 and TRBJ1-3; D gene ambiguous. Per the germline V gene, CDR1 is SGHDN and CDR2 is FVKESK. The CDR3 spans 14 residues. This CDR3 is CVSSPRSSGNTIYF. As DNA, the CDR3 is TGTGTTTCCAGCCCCAGGAGCTCTGGAAACACCATATATTTT.

Ten or more counts support this clonotype. The J gene is TRBJ2-3, the V gene TRBV11-2, with D possibly being TRBD1 (6 bases). This CDR3 region has 15 residues. Trimming took off 2 bases at V and 0 bases at J, with 9 bases between the two ends. In germline, CDR1 is SGHAT, CDR2 FQNNGV. As DNA, the CDR3 is TGTGCCAGCAGCTTATTCCAGGGGAGCACAGATACGCAGTATTTT. This translates into CASSLFQGSTDTQYF.

The chain uses TRBV12-5 and TRBJ2-1; 7 bases agree with TRBD2. V shed 6 bases and J 8 bases; nucleotides not matched to a gene: 25. This CDR3 is 19 amino acids long. CDR1 and CDR2 (germline): LGHNT, FRNRAP. CDR3 DNA sequence: TGTGCTAGTGGCCCGGTAGCGTTCCTTGTGCGGGAGACGACCCATGAGCAGTTCTTC. The encoded protein is CASGPVAFLVRETTHEQFF.

This clonotype has ten or more counts. Given a much more abundant clone one base away, this may be a read error. V and J are TRBV7-2 and TRBJ2-2; D is undetermined. Trimming stripped 0 bases from V and 5 bases from J, with 4 bases between. The length of the CDR3 is 13 residues. From germline, CDR1 is SGHTA and CDR2 FQGNSA. CDR3 bases: TGTGCCAGCAGCTTAGCGCAGACCGGGGAGCTGTTTTTT. Amino acid sequence: CASSLAQTGELFF. Based on the CDR3 plus reference TRBV7-2 and TRBJ2-2, the full variable domain is GAGVSQSPSNKVTEKGKDVELRCDPISGHTALYWYRQSLGQGLEFLIYFQGNSAPDKSGLPSDRFSAERTGGSVSTLTIQRTQQEDSAVYLCASSLAQTGELFFGEGSRLTVL.

The V call is TRBV20-1, the J call TRBJ1-1; D is unclear. Germline V gene sequence: CDR1 DFQATT, CDR2 SNEGSKA (reference sequence). The CDR3 covers 10 residues. V was shortened by 2 bases and J by 8 bases, with 6 bases between the two germline ends. CDR3 sequence reads: CSARTEEAFF. The CDR3 nucleotides read TGCAGTGCTAGAACAGAAGAAGCTTTCTTT.

At least ten counts were recorded for this clonotype. The chain links TRBV7-9 to TRBJ2-7; no clear D. V was trimmed by 5 bases and J by 3 bases, leaving 8 bases between them. The CDR3 loop spans 12 amino acids. From germline, CDR1 is SEHNR and CDR2 FQNEAQ (reference sequence). The CDR3 coding sequence is TGTGCCAGCAGCGCGACGGGCTACGAGCAGTACTTC. This translates into CASSATGYEQYF.